These 31 T cell receptor beta chains share one sample of origin, sequenced in a study of OX40 agonist ivuxolimab in advanced cancers. Library generation was performed with the immunoSEQ multiplex PCR assay. TCRdb limited this immuneACCESS table to in-frame rearrangements with V and J called. A share of clones is missing; checked studies link under half to unresolved V genes, and the rest is unexplained. The sample table holds more than 70,000 clones, of which roughly 80% were seen once. Over 4% of the sample is held by the ten biggest clonotypes. The input for sequencing was CD4+ or CD8+ T cells sorted from blood, taken in a trial of the OX40 agonist ivuxolimab. All receptors come from an adult with an advanced solid tumor such as melanoma, head and neck, liver or kidney cancer.

The genes are TRBV7-8 and TRBJ1-6; no clear D gene. This CDR3 has 13 amino acids. CDR1 SGHVS and CDR2 FQNEAQ come from the germline V gene. The V and J ends lost 2 bases and 7 bases respectively, with 6 bases between them. The CDR3: CASSLLPNSPLHF. CDR3 bases: TGTGCCAGCAGCTTACTCCCAAATTCACCCCTCCACTTT.

The chain couples TRBV5-4 to TRBJ2-3; D gene ambiguous. V was cut by 5 bases and J by 1 base, with 5 bases left in between. This CDR3 has 12 amino acids. Germline V gene sequence: CDR1 SGHNT, CDR2 YYREEE (reference sequence). CDR3 in amino acids: CASSGGTDTQYF. The CDR3 nucleotides are TGTGCCAGCAGTGGGGGCACAGATACGCAGTATTTT.

In its sample, this clone was seen once. The rearrangement links TRBV10-1 to TRBJ1-3; 8 nucleotides agree with TRBD1. This CDR3 region has 14 residues. Per the germline V gene, CDR1 is WNHNN and CDR2 is SYGVQD (reference sequence). J was trimmed by 0 bases and V by 6 bases; bases with no gene match: 1. CDR3 bases: TGCGCCAGCAGCGGGACAGGCTCTGGAAACACCATATATTTT. Amino acid sequence: CASSGTGSGNTIYF.

This rearrangement joins TRBV4-2 to TRBJ2-7; 11 bases line up with TRBD2. The CDR3 spans 15 residues. Looked up from germline, CDR1 is LGHNA and CDR2 is YNFKEQ. V was clipped by 0 bases and J by 5 bases; unmatched bases: 3. CDR3 protein: CASSQETSGSHEQYF. As DNA, the CDR3 is TGTGCCAGCAGCCAAGAAACTAGCGGGAGCCACGAGCAGTACTTC.

Only one count was recorded for this clone. This chain uses TRBV6-5 with TRBJ2-1; D is uncertain. This CDR3 contains 12 residues. The V end was cut by 4 bases, the J end by 3 bases, with 4 bases between. CDR1 MNHEY and CDR2 SVGAGI come from the germline V gene. The CDR3 region is CASSSVYNEQFF. CDR3 nucleotides: TGTGCCAGCAGTTCCGTCTACAATGAGCAGTTCTTC.

V is TRBV29-1 and J is TRBJ1-5; D is uncertain. This CDR3 spans 13 amino acids. Trimming took 0 bases from V and 4 from J, leaving 7 bases between them. CDR1 and CDR2 (germline): SQVTM, ANQGSEA. CDR3 DNA sequence: TGCAGCGTTGAAGACGGTGGGAATCAGCCCCAGCATTTT. Protein product: CSVEDGGNQPQHF.

This clone was seen only once. V usage is TRBV10-3 and J usage is TRBJ1-5; D might be TRBD1 (5 bases). The CDR3 covers 13 residues. The V end was cut by 11 bases, the J end by 5 bases, with 16 bases between. Germline V gives CDR1 ENHRY, CDR2 SYGVKD. CDR3 sequence (DNA): TGTGCCGGCGCGCAGGGAGGGGATCAGCCCCAGCATTTT. Protein: CAGAQGGDQPQHF.

This chain's CDR3 is CSVGTEKLFF. CDR3 bases: TGCAGCGTTGGGACCGAAAAACTGTTTTTT. V gene TRBV29-1 combines with J gene TRBJ1-4, with D hard to call. Germline CDR1 SQVTM, CDR2 ANQGSEA. Between the trimmed V and J ends, which lost 4 bases and 8 bases, there was a span of 5 bases. The CDR3 runs 10 residues.

V is TRBV11-2 and J is TRBJ1-4; TRBD1 matches at 10 bases. Losses at the gene ends were 5 bases for V and 7 bases for J; bases not matched to a gene: 13. Germline values: CDR1 SGHAT, CDR2 FQNNGV. The CDR3 length is 17 residues. The CDR3 spells CASSPLLGTGASEKLFF. The CDR3 coding sequence is TGTGCCAGCAGCCCGCTCCTTGGGACAGGGGCATCTGAAAAACTGTTTTTT.

Only a few counts were recorded for this clone. The chain uses TRBV5-1 and TRBJ1-3, with D uncertain. Germline V gene sequence: CDR1 SGHRS, CDR2 YFSETQ. V shed 2 bases and J shed 0 bases, with 9 bases lying between them. There are 15 residues in the CDR3. CDR3 loop: CASSFSVSSGNTIYF. As DNA, the CDR3 is TGCGCCAGCAGCTTCTCGGTCTCCTCTGGAAACACCATATATTTT.

V is TRBV5-4 and J is TRBJ2-5; 10 nucleotides line up with TRBD1. In germline, CDR1 is SGHNT, CDR2 YYREEE (reference sequence). The CDR3 runs to 16 residues. The ends lost 0 bases at V and 2 bases at J; junction bases unmatched: 4. The CDR3 sequence is CASSLDPGQGQETQYF. CDR3 sequence (DNA): TGTGCCAGCAGCTTGGACCCGGGACAGGGGCAAGAGACCCAGTACTTC.

J is TRBJ2-1 and V is TRBV27, with TRBD2 matching 12 bases. Germline CDR1 and CDR2: MNHEY and SMNVEV (reference sequence). Trimming cost V 4 bases and J 6 bases; bases outside gene matches: 4. The CDR3 has 15 residues. This CDR3 reads CASSWTSGNPNEQFF. The DNA for the CDR3 is TGTGCCAGCAGTTGGACTAGCGGGAACCCCAATGAGCAGTTCTTC.

This chain links TRBV2 with TRBJ2-3, with TRBD2 as a possible D gene (5 bases). Germline V gives CDR1 SNHLY, CDR2 FYNNEI. This CDR3 is built from 12 residues. Trimming shortened V by 7 bases and J by 4 bases, and 9 bases separated the two germline ends. The CDR3 loop is CASTYSADTQYF. CDR3 bases: TGTGCCAGCACCTATAGCGCAGATACGCAGTATTTT.

On this clone itself: A read error likely explains this, since a far larger clone differs by one base. J is TRBJ2-7 and V is TRBV6-5; D not certain. The CDR3 runs to 10 residues. V lost 5 bases and J lost 3, with 2 bases in between. The germline V gene encodes CDR1 MNHEY and CDR2 SVGAGI. The CDR3 nucleotides are TGTGCCAGCAGTGACTACGAGCAGTACTTC. Its translation: CASSDYEQYF.

The chain joins TRBV11-2 to TRBJ2-3, with D possibly TRBD1 on 6 matching bases. Deletions cut 3 bases from V and 8 bases from J, with 15 bases between. Germline CDR1 reads SGHAT; CDR2 reads FQNNGV. The CDR3 is made up of 14 amino acids. CDR3 loop: CASSFDPIGGTQYF. As DNA, the CDR3 is TGTGCCAGCAGCTTTGACCCGATAGGGGGTACGCAGTATTTT. The full variable domain, with the rest looked up from reference TRBV11-2 and TRBJ2-3, is EAGVAQSPRYKIIEKRQSVAFWCNPISGHATLYWYQQILGQGPKLLIQFQNNGVVDDSQLPKDRFSAERLKGVDSTLKIQPAKLEDSAVYLCASSFDPIGGTQYFGPGTRLTVL.

The chain employs TRBV2 and TRBJ2-5; D assignment may be TRBD1 or TRBD2 (5 bases each). V lost 5 bases to trimming and J lost 4 bases, with 8 bases between them. This CDR3 is built from 12 residues. Germline-derived CDR1 and CDR2 are SNHLY and FYNNEI. This CDR3 is CASSWDGETQYF. The CDR3 DNA sequence: TGTGCCAGCAGTTGGGACGGAGAGACCCAGTACTTC.

The V call is TRBV5-1, the J call TRBJ2-7; 11 bases fit TRBD1. V was clipped by 4 bases and J by 5 bases; unmatched bases: 11. Germline CDR1 and CDR2: SGHRS and YFSETQ. The CDR3 has 16 residues. This CDR3 reads CASSRTRTGGLDEQYF. DNA for the CDR3: TGCGCCAGCAGCCGAACCAGGACAGGGGGCCTGGACGAGCAGTACTTC. Based on the CDR3 plus reference TRBV5-1 and TRBJ2-7, the full variable domain is KAGVTQTPRYLIKTRGQQVTLSCSPISGHRSVSWYQQTPGQGLQFLFEYFSETQRNKGNFPGRFSGRQFSNSRSEMNVSTLELGDSALYLCASSRTRTGGLDEQYFGPGTRLTVT.

The chain employs TRBV7-3 and TRBJ1-2; D gene uncertain. Trimming shortened V by 5 bases and J by 7 bases, and 23 bases separated the two germline ends. In germline, CDR1 is SGHTA, CDR2 FQGTGA. The CDR3 is 16 amino acids. The CDR3 loop reads CASSRGGGRARGGYTF. CDR3 DNA sequence: TGTGCCAGCAGCCGCGGAGGAGGGAGGGCCCGGGGTGGCTACACCTTC.

This chain joins TRBV18 and TRBJ1-2; D call uncertain. Trimming removed 3 bases from V and 4 bases from J, with 12 bases in between. Germline-derived CDR1 and CDR2 are KGHSH and LQKENI. This CDR3 contains 14 residues. CDR3 sequence reads: CASSPIHGPYGYTF. DNA for the CDR3: TGTGCCAGCTCACCGATCCATGGACCCTATGGCTACACCTTC.

The genes are TRBV7-9 and TRBJ2-7; 9 positions match TRBD2. The CDR3 length is 15 residues. The germline V gene encodes CDR1 SEHNR and CDR2 FQNEAQ (reference sequence). With V trimmed by 5 bases and J by 5 bases, 10 bases remained unmatched. CDR3 protein: CASSPAGGVRNEQYF. The CDR3 DNA is TGTGCCAGCAGCCCCGCGGGGGGGGTGAGGAACGAGCAGTACTTC.

The rearrangement joins TRBV5-1 to TRBJ1-2; D might be TRBD1 (5 bases). Trimming took 1 base from V and 6 from J, leaving 13 bases between them. The CDR3 length is 14 residues. The germline CDR1 and CDR2 sequences are SGHRS and YFSETQ. The CDR3 sequence is CASSLSRDRDGYTF. CDR3 DNA sequence: TGCGCCAGCAGCTTGAGCAGGGATCGGGATGGCTACACCTTC.

This chain connects TRBV4-1 to TRBJ1-3, with 7 bases aligning to TRBD1. This CDR3 spans 14 amino acids. Germline V gene lookup returns CDR1 MGHRA and CDR2 YSYEKL. J lost 11 bases, V lost 1 base, and 8 bases had no gene match. DNA of the CDR3: TGCGCCAGCAGCCAAGGACAGGGACAACGCTCCATATATTTT. Translating gives CASSQGQGQRSIYF.

In its sample, this clone ranks as large. Other DNA sequences in this specimen translate into the identical CDR3. The rearrangement links TRBV11-2 to TRBJ2-7; tentative D call: TRBD2 (5 bases). Per germline, CDR1 SGHAT and CDR2 FQNNGV. V lost 2 bases, J lost 0 bases, and 8 bases lay in between. This CDR3 region has 14 residues. CDR3 sequence reads: CASSLFGSSYEQYF. As DNA, the CDR3 is TGTGCCAGCAGCTTATTTGGGAGCTCCTACGAGCAGTACTTC.

The chain has TRBV2 and TRBJ2-1, with 12 nucleotides matching TRBD2. Trimming took 3 bases from V and 10 from J; bases not matched to a gene: 13. Germline V CDR1 and CDR2: SNHLY, FYNNEI. The CDR3 length is 17 residues. The CDR3 nucleotides read TGTGCCAGCAGTGATAAGACTAGCGGGAGTTCCTCGAGCGAGCAGTTCTTC. Amino acid sequence: CASSDKTSGSSSSEQFF.

The count of this clone is one. This rearrangement joins TRBV10-3 to TRBJ2-7; D could derive from TRBD1 or TRBD2 (7 bases each). Germline CDR1 reads ENHRY; CDR2 reads SYGVKD. Trimming left V 0 bases short and J 4 bases short, with 13 bases between. The CDR3 is 15 residues long. The CDR3 DNA follows: TGTGCCATCAGTGAGTCCGCCCAGGGGGGGTACGAGCAGTACTTC. Translated, it gives CAISESAQGGYEQYF.

The chain recombines TRBV27 with TRBJ2-1; D uncertain. The germline V gene encodes CDR1 MNHEY and CDR2 SMNVEV (reference sequence). The germline V and J ends were trimmed by 7 bases and 7 bases, with 17 bases remaining between them. The CDR3 length is 14 residues. As DNA, the CDR3 is TGTGCCAGCAATACCGTCCCTGGTCCAAATGAGCAGTTCTTC. It yields the protein CASNTVPGPNEQFF.

V is TRBV2 and J is TRBJ2-3, with 10 bases matching TRBD2. V shed 5 bases and J 3 bases; nucleotides not matched to a gene: 8. Germline CDR1 SNHLY, CDR2 FYNNEI. CDR3 length equals 16 residues. The CDR3 DNA follows: TGTGCCAGCAGTCCTTCGGCTAGCGGGAGAACAGATACGCAGTATTTT. This codes for CASSPSASGRTDTQYF.

This clone has just one count. The chain combines TRBV2 with TRBJ1-2; TRBD1 aligns across 8 bases. The CDR3 spans 13 residues. V shed 6 bases and J 7 bases; nucleotides not matched to a gene: 7. Germline CDR1 reads SNHLY; CDR2 reads FYNNEI. The CDR3 nucleotides read TGTGCCAGCAGCCCGGACAGGGAAGGTGGCTACACCTTC. This sequence encodes CASSPDREGGYTF.

This chain connects TRBV27 to TRBJ1-6; D remains unclear. The CDR3 loop spans 15 amino acids. V dropped 9 bases and J dropped 3 bases, with 15 bases sitting between them. Germline CDR1 reads MNHEY; CDR2 reads SMNVEV (reference sequence). This CDR3 is CASWTEAIYNSPLHF. CDR3 bases: TGTGCCAGTTGGACGGAGGCGATCTATAATTCACCCCTCCACTTT.

The chain employs TRBV19 and TRBJ1-1; D gene ambiguous. Germline assignment: CDR1 LNHDA and CDR2 SQIVND (reference sequence). Between the trimmed V and J ends, which lost 4 bases and 1 base, there was a span of 16 bases. The CDR3 spans 16 residues. CDR3 sequence: CASSTLTRAGNTEAFF. CDR3 sequence (DNA): TGTGCCAGTAGTACTCTCACGAGGGCCGGGAACACTGAAGCTTTCTTT.

This sequence joins TRBV6-5 and TRBJ1-1, with D perhaps matching TRBD1 (6 bases). Germline V gene lookup returns CDR1 MNHEY and CDR2 SVGAGI. CDR3 length equals 15 residues. Trimming pared 2 bases from V and 4 bases from J, leaving 14 bases between. CDR3 amino acids: CASSYIQGASTEAFF. The CDR3 region has the DNA TGTGCCAGCAGTTACATACAGGGTGCCAGCACTGAAGCTTTCTTT.